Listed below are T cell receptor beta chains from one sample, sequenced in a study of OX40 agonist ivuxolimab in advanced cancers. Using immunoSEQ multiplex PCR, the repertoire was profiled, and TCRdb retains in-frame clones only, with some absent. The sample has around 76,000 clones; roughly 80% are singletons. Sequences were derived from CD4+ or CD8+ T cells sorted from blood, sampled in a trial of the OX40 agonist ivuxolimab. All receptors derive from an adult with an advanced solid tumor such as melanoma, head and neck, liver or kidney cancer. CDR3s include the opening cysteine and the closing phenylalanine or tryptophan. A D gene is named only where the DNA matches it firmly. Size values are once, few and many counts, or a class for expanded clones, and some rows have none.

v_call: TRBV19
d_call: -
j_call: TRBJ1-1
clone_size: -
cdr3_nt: TGTGCCAGTAGTCTTAGTTATGAAGCTTTCTTT
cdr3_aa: CASSLSYEAFF

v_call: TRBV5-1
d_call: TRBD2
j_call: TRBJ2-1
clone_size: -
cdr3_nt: TGCGCCAGCAGCTCCAGAGGACTAGCGGGAGCGGGGAACAATGAGCAGTTCTTC
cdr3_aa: CASSSRGLAGAGNNEQFF

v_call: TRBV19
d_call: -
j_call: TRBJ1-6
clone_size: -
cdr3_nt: TGTGCCAGTAGCAGCAACAGGAATTCACCCCTCCACTTT
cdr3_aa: CASSSNRNSPLHF

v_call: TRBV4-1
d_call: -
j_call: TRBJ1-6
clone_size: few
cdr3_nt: TGCGCCAGCAGCCAAGTACGAGGTGAGAATTCACCCCTCCACTTT
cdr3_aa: CASSQVRGENSPLHF

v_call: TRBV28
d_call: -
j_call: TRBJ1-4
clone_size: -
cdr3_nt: TGTGCCAGTGCTGGGGATGAAAAACTGTTTTTT
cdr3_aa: CASAGDEKLFF

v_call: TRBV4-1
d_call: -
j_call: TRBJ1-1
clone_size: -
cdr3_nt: TGCGCCAGCAGCCAAGATCAAGGGTTAACTGAAGCTTTCTTT
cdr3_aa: CASSQDQGLTEAFF

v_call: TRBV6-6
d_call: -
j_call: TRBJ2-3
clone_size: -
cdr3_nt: TGTGCCAGCAGTTACTCGGCAAATAGAGATACGCAGTATTTT
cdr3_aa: CASSYSANRDTQYF

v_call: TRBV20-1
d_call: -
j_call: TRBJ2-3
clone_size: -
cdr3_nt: TGCAGTGCTCCACAGGGAGATACGCAGTATTTT
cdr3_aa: CSAPQGDTQYF

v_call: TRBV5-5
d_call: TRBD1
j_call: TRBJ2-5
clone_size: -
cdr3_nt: TGTGCCAGCAGCTGGGACAGGTCCCAGTACTTC
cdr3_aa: CASSWDRSQYF

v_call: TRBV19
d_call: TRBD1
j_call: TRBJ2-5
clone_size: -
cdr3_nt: TGTGCCAGTAGACGGACAGGAGGCCAAGAGACCCAGTACTTC
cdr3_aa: CASRRTGGQETQYF

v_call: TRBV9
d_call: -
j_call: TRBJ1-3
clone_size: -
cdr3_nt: TGTGCCAGCAGCGAGCTCGCGGGGGCGAGAAACACCATATATTTT
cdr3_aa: CASSELAGARNTIYF

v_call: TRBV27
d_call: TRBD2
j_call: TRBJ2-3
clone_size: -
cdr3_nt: TGTGCCAGCAGCGAGACTAGCGGGAAGTTCGGAGATACGCAGTATTTT
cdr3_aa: CASSETSGKFGDTQYF

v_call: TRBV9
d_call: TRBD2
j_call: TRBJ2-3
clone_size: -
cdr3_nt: TGTGCCAGCAGCCCCCGAGATGGGGGACTAGCGGGACGGCCCAACAGCACAGATACGCAGTATTTT
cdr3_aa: CASSPRDGGLAGRPNSTDTQYF

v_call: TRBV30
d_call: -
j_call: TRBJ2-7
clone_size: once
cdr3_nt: TGTGCCTGGAGTGTATCGGGACCGCTCTACGAGCAGTACTTC
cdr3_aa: CAWSVSGPLYEQYF

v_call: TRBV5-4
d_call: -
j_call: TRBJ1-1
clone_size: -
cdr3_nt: TGCGCCAGCAGCCAAGATACAGGGAGGACTGGCACTGAAGCTTTCTTT
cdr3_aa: CASSQDTGRTGTEAFF

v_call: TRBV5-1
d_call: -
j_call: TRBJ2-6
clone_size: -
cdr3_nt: TGCGCCAGCAGCCCCTTTTTTGAGAGTGGGGCCAACGTCCTGACTTTC
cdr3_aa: CASSPFFESGANVLTF

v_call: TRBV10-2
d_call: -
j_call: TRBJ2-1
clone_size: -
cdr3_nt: TGCGCCAGCAGACAGGGAGGGGGCAATGAGCAGTTCTTC
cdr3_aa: CASRQGGGNEQFF

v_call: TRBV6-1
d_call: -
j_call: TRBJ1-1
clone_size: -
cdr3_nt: TGTGCCAGCAGTGGGGGACAAGAAGCTTTCTTT
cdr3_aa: CASSGGQEAFF

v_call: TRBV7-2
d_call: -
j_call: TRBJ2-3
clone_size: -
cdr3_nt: TGTGCCAGCAGCTTAGGTCCATCTCGGGGGACAGATACGCAGTATTTT
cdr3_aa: CASSLGPSRGTDTQYF